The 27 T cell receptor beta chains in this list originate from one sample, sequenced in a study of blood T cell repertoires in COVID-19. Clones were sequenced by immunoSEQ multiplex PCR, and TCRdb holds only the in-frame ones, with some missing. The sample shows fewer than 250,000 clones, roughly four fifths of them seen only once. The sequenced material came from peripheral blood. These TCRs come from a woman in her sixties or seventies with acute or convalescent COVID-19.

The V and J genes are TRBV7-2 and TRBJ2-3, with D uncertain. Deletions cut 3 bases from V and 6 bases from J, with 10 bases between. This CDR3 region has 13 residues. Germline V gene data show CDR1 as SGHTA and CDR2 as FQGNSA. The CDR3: CASSFDFKDTQYF. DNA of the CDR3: TGTGCCAGCAGCTTCGACTTCAAGGATACGCAGTATTTT.

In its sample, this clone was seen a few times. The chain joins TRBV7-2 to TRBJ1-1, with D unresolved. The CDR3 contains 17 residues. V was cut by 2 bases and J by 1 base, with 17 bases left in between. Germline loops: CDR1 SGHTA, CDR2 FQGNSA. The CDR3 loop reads CASSLWHTRTGNTEAFF. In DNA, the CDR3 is TGTGCCAGCAGCTTATGGCATACTAGGACGGGGAACACTGAAGCTTTCTTT.

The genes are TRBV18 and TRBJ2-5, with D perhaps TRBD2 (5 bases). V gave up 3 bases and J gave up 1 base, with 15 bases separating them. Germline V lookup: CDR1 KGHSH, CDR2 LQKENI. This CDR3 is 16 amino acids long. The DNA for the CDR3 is TGTGCCAGCTCACCCGGAAGCGGAAGGGCCCAAGAGACCCAGTACTTC. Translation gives CASSPGSGRAQETQYF.

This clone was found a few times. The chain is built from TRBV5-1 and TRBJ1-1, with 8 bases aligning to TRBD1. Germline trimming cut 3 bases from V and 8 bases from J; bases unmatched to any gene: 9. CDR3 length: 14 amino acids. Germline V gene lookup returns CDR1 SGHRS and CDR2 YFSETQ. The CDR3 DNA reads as TGCGCCAGCAGCTCAACAGGGGGTGAGGCCGAAGCTTTCTTT. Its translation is CASSSTGGEAEAFF.

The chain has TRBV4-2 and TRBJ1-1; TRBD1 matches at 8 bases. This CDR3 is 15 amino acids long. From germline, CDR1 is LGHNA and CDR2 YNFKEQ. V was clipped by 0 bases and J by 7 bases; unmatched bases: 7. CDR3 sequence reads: CASSQDNTGGSEAFF. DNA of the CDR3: TGTGCCAGCAGCCAAGATAATACAGGGGGTAGTGAAGCTTTCTTT.

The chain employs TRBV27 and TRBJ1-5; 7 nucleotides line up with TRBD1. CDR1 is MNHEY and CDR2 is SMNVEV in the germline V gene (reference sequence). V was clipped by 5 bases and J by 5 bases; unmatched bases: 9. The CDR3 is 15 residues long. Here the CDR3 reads CASSPTGEWDQPQHF. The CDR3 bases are TGTGCCAGCAGTCCCACAGGGGAATGGGATCAGCCCCAGCATTTT.

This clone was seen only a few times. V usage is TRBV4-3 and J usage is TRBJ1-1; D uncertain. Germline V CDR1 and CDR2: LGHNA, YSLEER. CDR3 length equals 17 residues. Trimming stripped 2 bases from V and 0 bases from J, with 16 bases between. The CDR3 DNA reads TGCGCCAGCAGCCAAATATCCAGCGGCGGATTGAACACTGAAGCTTTCTTT. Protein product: CASSQISSGGLNTEAFF.

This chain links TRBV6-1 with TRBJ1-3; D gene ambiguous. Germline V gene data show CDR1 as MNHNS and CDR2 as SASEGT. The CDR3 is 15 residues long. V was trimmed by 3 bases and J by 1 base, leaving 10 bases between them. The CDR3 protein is CASSESERSGNTIYF. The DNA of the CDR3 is TGTGCCAGCAGTGAGAGCGAGCGATCTGGAAACACCATATATTTT.

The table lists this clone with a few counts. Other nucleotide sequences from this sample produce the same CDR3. The CDR3: CASSIERGRYNEQFF. As DNA, the CDR3 is TGTGCCAGTAGTATAGAGCGGGGTCGGTACAATGAGCAGTTCTTC. The V and J genes are TRBV19 and TRBJ2-1; tentatively, D is TRBD2 (6 bases). The V gene's germline CDR1 is LNHDA and CDR2 SQIVND (reference sequence). The CDR3 sequence is 15 residues long. Trimming pared 0 bases from V and 4 bases from J, leaving 10 bases between.

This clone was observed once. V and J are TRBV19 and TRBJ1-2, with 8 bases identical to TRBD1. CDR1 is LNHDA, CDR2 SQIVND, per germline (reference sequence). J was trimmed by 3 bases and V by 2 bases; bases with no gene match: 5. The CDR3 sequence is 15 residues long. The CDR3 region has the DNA TGTGCCAGTAGTATACAGGGGGCGCGGGACTATGGCTACACCTTC. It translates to CASSIQGARDYGYTF.

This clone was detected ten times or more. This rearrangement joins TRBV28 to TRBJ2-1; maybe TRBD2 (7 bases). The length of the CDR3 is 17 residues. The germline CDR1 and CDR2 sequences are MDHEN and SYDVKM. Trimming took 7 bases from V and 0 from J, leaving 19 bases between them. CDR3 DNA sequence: TGTGCCAGCACGTCGGGGGGCACGATTGACTCCTACAATGAGCAGTTCTTC. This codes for CASTSGGTIDSYNEQFF.

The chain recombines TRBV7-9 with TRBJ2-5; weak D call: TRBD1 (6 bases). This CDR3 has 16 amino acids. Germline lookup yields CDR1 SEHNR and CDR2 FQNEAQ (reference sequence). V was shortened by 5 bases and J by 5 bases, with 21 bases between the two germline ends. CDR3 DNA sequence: TGTGCCAGCAGCCCTCCGGGACAAAATTTAGGGGAGACCCAGTACTTC. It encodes CASSPPGQNLGETQYF.

The CDR3 DNA reads TGTGCCAGCATTCGAAGCGGGACCACCCAAGAGACCCAGTACTTC. Its protein product is CASIRSGTTQETQYF. The V call is TRBV6-5, the J call TRBJ2-5; 7 bases line up with TRBD2. The CDR3 contains 15 residues. J was trimmed by 1 base and V by 7 bases; bases with no gene match: 9. CDR1 is MNHEY and CDR2 is SVGAGI in the germline V gene.

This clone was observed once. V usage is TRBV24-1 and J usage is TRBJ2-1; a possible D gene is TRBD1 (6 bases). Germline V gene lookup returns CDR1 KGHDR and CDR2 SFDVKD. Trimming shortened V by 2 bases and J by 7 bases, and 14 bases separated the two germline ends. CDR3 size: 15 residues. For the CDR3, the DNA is TGTGCCACCAGTGATTCCTACAGGGTTAAAAATGAGCAGTTCTTC. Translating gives CATSDSYRVKNEQFF.

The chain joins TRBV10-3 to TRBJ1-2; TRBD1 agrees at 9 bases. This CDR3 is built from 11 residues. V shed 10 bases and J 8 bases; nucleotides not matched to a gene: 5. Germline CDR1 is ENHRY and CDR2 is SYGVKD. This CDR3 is CATGTGNGYTF. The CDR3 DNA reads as TGTGCCACCGGGACAGGGAACGGCTACACCTTC.

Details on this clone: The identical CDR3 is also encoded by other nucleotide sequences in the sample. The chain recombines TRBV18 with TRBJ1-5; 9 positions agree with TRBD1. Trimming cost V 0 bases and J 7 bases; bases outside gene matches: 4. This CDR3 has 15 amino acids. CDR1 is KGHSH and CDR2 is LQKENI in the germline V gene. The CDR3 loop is CASSPPGQGSQPQHF. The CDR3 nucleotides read TGTGCCAGCTCACCACCGGGACAGGGTTCCCAGCCCCAGCATTTT.

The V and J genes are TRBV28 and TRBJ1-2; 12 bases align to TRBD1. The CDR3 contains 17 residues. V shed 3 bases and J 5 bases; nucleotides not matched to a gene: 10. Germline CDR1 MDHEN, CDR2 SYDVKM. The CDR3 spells CASSLGRGDRGRYGYTF. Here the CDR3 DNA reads TGTGCCAGCAGTTTGGGGAGGGGGGACAGGGGGCGTTATGGCTACACCTTC.

CDR3 region: CASRRGGYEQYF. The DNA for the CDR3 is TGTGCCAGCAGAAGAGGCGGCTACGAGCAGTACTTC. This chain joins TRBV28 and TRBJ2-7; D is unclear. V was shortened by 6 bases and J by 3 bases, with 9 bases between the two germline ends. The CDR3 length is 12 residues. Germline V lookup: CDR1 MDHEN, CDR2 SYDVKM. Full variable domain (rest looked up from reference TRBV28 and TRBJ2-7): DVKVTQSSRYLVKRTGEKVFLECVQDMDHENMFWYRQDPGLGLRLIYFSYDVKMKEKGDIPEGYSVSREKKERFSLILESASTNQTSMYLCASRRGGYEQYFGPGTRLTVT.

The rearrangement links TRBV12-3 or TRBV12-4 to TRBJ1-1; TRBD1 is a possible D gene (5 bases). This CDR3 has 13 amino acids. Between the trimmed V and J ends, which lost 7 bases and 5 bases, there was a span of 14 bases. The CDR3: CASTGAGETEAFF. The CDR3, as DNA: TGTGCCAGCACTGGTGCGGGGGAAACTGAAGCTTTCTTT.

The CDR3 sequence is CASRYLQGTITEAFF. The CDR3, as DNA: TGTGCCAGCAGGTACCTACAGGGGACGATCACTGAAGCTTTCTTT. The chain couples TRBV7-9 to TRBJ1-1, with 7 bases identical to TRBD1. The CDR3 covers 15 residues. Trimming took 6 bases from V and 4 from J; bases not matched to a gene: 11. The germline gives CDR1 SEHNR, CDR2 FQNEAQ (reference sequence).

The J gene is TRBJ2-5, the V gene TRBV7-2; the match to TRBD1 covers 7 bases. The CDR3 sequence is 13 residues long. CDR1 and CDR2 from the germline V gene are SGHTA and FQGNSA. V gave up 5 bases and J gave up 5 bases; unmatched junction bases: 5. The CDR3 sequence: CASSRDRMETQYF. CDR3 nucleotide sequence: TGTGCCAGCAGCCGGGACAGAATGGAGACCCAGTACTTC.

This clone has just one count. The CDR3 DNA follows: TGTGCCAGCAGTCTCCAGGGTTACAATGAGCAGTTCTTC. Protein: CASSLQGYNEQFF. The V gene is TRBV27, the J gene TRBJ2-1, with D possibly matching TRBD1 (5 bases). Trimming stripped 5 bases from V and 4 bases from J, with 9 bases between. Germline-derived CDR1 and CDR2 are MNHEY and SMNVEV (reference sequence). The CDR3 spans 13 residues.

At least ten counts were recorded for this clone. This CDR3 is CASSEQGRGTEAFF. The CDR3, as DNA: TGTGCCAGCAGTGAGCAGGGGAGGGGAACTGAAGCTTTCTTT. This rearrangement joins TRBV2 to TRBJ1-1, with D perhaps TRBD1 (6 bases). Trimming pared 3 bases from V and 5 bases from J, leaving 13 bases between. Germline V lookup: CDR1 SNHLY, CDR2 FYNNEI. This CDR3 has 14 residues.

CDR3 sequence: CASSRYSSGANVLTF. CDR3 DNA sequence: TGTGCCAGCAGCCGTTACAGCTCTGGGGCCAACGTCCTGACTTTC. This chain uses TRBV6-5 with TRBJ2-6; D unclear. The CDR3 is made up of 15 amino acids. Trimming took 6 bases from V and 0 from J, leaving 9 bases between them. Germline assignment: CDR1 MNHEY and CDR2 SVGAGI.

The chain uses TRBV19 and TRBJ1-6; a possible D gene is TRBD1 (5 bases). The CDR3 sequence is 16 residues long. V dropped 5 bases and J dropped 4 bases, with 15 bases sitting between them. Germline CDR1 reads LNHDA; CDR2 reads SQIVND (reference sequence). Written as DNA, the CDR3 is TGTGCCAGTAGTCCCGGCCGGACAACGTATAATTCACCCCTCCACTTT. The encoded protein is CASSPGRTTYNSPLHF.

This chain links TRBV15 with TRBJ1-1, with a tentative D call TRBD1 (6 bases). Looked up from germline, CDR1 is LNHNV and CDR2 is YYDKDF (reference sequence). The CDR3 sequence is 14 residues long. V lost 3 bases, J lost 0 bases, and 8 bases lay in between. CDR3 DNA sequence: TGTGCCACCAGCAGGGACAGTATGAACACTGAAGCTTTCTTT. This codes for CATSRDSMNTEAFF.

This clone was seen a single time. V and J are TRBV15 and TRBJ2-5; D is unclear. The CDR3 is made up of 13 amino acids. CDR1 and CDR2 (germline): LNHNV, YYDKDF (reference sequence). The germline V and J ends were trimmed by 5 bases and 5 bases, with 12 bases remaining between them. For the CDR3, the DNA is TGTGCCACCAGCCTGCGTCCTCGGGAGACCCAGTACTTC. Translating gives CATSLRPRETQYF.